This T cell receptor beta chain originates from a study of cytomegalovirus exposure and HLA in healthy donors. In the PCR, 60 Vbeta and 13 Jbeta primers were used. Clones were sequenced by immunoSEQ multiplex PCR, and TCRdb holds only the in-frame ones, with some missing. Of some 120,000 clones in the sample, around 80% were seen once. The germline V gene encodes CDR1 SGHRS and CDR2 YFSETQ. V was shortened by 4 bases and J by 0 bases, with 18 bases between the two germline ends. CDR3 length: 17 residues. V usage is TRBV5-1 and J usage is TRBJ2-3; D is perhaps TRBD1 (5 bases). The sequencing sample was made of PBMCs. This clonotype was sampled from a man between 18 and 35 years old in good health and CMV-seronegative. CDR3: CASSILDSSGSTDTQYF. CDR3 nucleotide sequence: TGCGCCAGCAGCATCCTAGACAGTTCCGGTAGCACAGATACGCAGTATTTT.